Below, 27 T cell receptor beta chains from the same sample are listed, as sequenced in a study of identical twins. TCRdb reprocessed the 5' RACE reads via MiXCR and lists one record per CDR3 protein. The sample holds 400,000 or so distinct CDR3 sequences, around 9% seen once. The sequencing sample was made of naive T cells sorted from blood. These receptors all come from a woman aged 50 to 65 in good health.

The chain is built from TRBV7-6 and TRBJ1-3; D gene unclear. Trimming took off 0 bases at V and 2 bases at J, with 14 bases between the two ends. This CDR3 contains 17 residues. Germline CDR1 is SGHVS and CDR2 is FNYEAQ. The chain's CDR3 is CASSLATGSMAGNTIYF. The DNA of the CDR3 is TGTGCCAGCAGCTTAGCGACGGGATCGATGGCTGGAAACACCATATATTTT.

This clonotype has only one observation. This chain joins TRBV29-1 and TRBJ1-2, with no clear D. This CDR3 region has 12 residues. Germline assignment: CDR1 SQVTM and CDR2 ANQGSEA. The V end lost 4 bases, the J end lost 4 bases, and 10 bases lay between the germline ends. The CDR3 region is CSVVYSPYGYTF. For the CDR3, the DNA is TGCAGCGTTGTGTACAGCCCCTATGGCTACACCTTC.

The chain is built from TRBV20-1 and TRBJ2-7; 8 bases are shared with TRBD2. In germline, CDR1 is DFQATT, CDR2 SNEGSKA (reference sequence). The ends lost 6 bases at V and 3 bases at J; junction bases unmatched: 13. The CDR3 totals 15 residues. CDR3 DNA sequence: TGCAGTGCCCGTGAGGTAGCGGGAAAGCACTACGAGCAGTACTTC. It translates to CSAREVAGKHYEQYF.

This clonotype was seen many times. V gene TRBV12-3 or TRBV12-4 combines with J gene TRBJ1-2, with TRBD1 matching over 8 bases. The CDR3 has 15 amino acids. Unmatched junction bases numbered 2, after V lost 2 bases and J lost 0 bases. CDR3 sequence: CASSLTGGTNYGYTF. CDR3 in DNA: TGTGCCAGCAGTTTAACAGGGGGTACTAACTATGGCTACACCTTC.

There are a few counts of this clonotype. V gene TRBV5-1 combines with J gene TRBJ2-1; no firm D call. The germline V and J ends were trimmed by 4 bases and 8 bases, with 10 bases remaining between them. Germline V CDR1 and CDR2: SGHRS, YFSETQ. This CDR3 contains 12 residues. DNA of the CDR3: TGCGCCAGCAGCCCCCAACGGGATGAGCAGTTCTTC. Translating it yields CASSPQRDEQFF.

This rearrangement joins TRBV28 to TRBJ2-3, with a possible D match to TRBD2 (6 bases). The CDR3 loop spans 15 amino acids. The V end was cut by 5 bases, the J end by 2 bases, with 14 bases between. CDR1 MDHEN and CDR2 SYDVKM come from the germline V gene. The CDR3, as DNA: TGTGCCAGCAGTCCATCGGGACTCCACACAGATACGCAGTATTTT. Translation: CASSPSGLHTDTQYF.

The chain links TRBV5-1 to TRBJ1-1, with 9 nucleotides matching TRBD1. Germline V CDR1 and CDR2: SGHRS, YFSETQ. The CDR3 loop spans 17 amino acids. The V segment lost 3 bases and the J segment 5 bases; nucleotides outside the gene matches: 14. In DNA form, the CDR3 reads TGCGCCAGCAGCTCCCCCAAGACCGGGACAGGGATAACTGAAGCTTTCTTT. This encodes CASSSPKTGTGITEAFF.

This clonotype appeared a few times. Here the CDR3 DNA reads TGTGCCAGTACTCCCGAAGTCAAGGGGAATTCACCCCTCCACTTT. It codes for CASTPEVKGNSPLHF. The chain combines TRBV19 with TRBJ1-6, with a tentative D call TRBD1 (5 bases). Germline lookup yields CDR1 LNHDA and CDR2 SQIVND (reference sequence). The CDR3 has 15 residues. The germline V and J ends were trimmed by 7 bases and 7 bases, with 17 bases remaining between them.

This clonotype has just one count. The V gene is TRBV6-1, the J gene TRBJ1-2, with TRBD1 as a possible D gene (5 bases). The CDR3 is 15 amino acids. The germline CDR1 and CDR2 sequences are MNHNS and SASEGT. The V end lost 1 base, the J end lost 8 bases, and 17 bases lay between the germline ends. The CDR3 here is CASSEVRTPRSGYTF. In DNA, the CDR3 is TGTGCCAGCAGTGAAGTTAGGACACCTCGTAGCGGCTACACCTTC.

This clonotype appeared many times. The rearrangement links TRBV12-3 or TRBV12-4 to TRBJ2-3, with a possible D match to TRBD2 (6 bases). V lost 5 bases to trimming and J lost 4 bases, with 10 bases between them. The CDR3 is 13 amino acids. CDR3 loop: CASSRGNPDTQYF. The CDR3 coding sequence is TGTGCCAGCAGTCGGGGGAACCCAGATACGCAGTATTTT.

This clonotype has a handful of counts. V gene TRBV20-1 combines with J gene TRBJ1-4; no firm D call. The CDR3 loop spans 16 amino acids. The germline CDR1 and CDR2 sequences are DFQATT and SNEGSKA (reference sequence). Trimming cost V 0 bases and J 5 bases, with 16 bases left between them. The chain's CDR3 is CSARDGDLTINEKLFF. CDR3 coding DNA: TGCAGTGCTAGAGATGGAGACCTAACTATCAATGAAAAACTGTTTTTT.

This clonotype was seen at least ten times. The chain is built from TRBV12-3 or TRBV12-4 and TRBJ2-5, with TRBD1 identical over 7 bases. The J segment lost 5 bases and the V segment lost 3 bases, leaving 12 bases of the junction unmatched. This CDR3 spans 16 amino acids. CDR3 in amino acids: CASSLGLRGQKETQYF. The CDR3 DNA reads TGTGCCAGCAGTTTGGGGCTGAGGGGGCAAAAGGAGACCCAGTACTTC.

For the CDR3, the DNA is TGCGCCAGCAGCAAAGTTAGTGCCGCCTTCTCCTACGAGCAGTACTTC. Translating gives CASSKVSAAFSYEQYF. This sequence joins TRBV5-1 and TRBJ2-7; D not resolved. Trimming stripped 4 bases from V and 0 bases from J, with 17 bases between. Germline loops: CDR1 SGHRS, CDR2 YFSETQ. This CDR3 contains 16 residues.

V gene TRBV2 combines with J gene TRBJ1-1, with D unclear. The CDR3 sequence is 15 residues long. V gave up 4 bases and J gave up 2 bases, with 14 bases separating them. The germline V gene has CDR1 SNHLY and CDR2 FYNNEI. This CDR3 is CASSAGKQTNTEAFF. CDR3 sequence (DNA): TGTGCCAGCAGTGCCGGAAAACAGACCAACACTGAAGCTTTCTTT. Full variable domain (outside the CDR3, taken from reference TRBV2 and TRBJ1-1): EPEVTQTPSHQVTQMGQEVILRCVPISNHLYFYWYRQILGQKVEFLVSFYNNEISEKSEIFDDQFSVERPDGSNFTLKIRSTKLEDSAMYFCASSAGKQTNTEAFFGQGTRLTVV.

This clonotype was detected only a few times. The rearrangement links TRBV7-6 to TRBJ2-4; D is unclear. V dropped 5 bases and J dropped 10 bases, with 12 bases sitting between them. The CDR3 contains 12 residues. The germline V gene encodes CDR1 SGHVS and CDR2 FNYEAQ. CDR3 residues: CASSPMAGIQYF. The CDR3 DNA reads TGTGCCAGCAGCCCGATGGCTGGGATTCAGTACTTC.

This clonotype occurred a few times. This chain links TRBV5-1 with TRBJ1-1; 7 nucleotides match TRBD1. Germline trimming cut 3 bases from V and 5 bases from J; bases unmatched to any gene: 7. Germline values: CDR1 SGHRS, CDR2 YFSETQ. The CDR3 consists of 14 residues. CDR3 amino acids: CASSWTGGGTEAFF. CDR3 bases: TGCGCCAGCAGCTGGACAGGTGGGGGGACTGAAGCTTTCTTT.

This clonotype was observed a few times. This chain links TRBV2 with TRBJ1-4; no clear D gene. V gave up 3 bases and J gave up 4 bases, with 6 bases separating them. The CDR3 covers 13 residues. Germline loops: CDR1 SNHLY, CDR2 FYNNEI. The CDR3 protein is CASSEELNEKLFF. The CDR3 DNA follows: TGTGCCAGCAGTGAGGAGCTTAATGAAAAACTGTTTTTT.

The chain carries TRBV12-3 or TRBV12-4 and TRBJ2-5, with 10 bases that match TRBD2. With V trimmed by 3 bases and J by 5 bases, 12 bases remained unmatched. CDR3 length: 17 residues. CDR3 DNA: TGTGCCAGCAGTTTTAAGACTAGCGGGCCCCCGATGGAGACCCAGTACTTC. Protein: CASSFKTSGPPMETQYF.

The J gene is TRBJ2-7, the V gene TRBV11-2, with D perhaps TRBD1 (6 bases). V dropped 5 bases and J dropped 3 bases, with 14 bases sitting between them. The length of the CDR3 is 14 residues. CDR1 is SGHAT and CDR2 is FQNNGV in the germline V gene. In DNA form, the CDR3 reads TGTGCCAGCAGCCAACAGACAGGATACTACGAGCAGTACTTC. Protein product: CASSQQTGYYEQYF.

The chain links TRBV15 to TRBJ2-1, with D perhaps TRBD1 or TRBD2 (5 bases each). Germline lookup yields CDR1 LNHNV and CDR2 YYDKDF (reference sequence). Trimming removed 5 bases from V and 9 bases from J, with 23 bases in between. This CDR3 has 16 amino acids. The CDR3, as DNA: TGTGCCACCAGCGAAAACCGGGATGAGGGGATGGTTGAGCAGTTCTTC. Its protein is CATSENRDEGMVEQFF. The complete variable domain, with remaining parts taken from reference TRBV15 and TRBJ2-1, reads DAMVIQNPRYQVTQFGKPVTLSCSQTLNHNVMYWYQQKSSQAPKLLFHYYDKDFNNEADTPDNFQSRRPNTSFCFLDIRSPGLGDTAMYLCATSENRDEGMVEQFFGPGTRLTVL.

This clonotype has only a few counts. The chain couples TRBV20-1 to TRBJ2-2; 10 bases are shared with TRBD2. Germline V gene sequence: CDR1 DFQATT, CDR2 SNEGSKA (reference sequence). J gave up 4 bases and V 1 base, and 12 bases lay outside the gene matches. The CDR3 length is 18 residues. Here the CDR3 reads CSARALGASGSSTGELFF. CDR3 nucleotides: TGCAGTGCTAGAGCCCTGGGGGCTAGCGGGAGTAGCACCGGGGAGCTGTTTTTT.

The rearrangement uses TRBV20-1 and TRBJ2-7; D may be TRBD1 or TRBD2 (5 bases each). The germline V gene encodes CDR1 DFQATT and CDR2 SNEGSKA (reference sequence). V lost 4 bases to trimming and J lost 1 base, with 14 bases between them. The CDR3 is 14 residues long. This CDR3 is CSATMGTASYEQYV. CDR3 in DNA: TGCAGTGCTACGATGGGGACCGCTTCCTACGAGCAGTACGTC.

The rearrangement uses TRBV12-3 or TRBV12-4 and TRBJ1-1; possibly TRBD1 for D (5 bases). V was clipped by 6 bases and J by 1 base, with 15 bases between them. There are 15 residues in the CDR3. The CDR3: CASRLTAGGNTEAFF. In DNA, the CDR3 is TGTGCCAGCAGATTGACAGCAGGCGGGAACACTGAAGCTTTCTTT.

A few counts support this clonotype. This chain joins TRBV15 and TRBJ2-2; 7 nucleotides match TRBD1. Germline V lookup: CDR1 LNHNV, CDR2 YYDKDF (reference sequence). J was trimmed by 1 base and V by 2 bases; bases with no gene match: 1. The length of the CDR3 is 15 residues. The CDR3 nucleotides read TGTGCCACCAGCAGACGACAGGGGAACACCGGGGAGCTGTTTTTT. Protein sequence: CATSRRQGNTGELFF.

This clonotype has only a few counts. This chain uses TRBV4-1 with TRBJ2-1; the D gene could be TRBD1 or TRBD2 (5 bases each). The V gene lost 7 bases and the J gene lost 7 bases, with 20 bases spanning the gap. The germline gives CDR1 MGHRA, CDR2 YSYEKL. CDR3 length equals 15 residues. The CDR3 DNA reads TGCGCCAGCACCCGGGGCTCCTCTATCCCTAATGAGCAGTTCTTC. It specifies CASTRGSSIPNEQFF.

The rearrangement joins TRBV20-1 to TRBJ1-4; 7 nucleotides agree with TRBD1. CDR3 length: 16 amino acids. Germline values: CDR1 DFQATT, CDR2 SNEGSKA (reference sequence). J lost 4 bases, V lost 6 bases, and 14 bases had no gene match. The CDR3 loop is CSARPRGTEVNEKLFF. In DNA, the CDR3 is TGCAGTGCGCGCCCCAGGGGGACGGAGGTTAATGAAAAACTGTTTTTT.

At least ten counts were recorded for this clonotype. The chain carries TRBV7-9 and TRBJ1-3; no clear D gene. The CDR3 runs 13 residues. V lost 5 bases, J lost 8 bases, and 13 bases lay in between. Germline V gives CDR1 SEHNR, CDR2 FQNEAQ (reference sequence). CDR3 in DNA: TGTGCCAGCAGCCCGAGCGCGGGTCACACCATATATTTT. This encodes CASSPSAGHTIYF.